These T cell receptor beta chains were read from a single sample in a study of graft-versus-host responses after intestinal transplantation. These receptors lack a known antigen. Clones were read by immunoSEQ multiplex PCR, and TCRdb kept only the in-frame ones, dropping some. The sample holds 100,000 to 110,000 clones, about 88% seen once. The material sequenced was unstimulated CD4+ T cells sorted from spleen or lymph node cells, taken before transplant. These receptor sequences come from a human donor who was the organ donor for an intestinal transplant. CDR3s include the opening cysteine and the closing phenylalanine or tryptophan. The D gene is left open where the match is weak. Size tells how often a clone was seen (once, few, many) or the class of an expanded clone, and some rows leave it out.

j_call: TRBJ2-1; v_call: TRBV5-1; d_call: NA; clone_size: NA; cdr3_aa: CASSLTPQAGEQFF; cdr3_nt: TGCGCCAGCAGCTTGACCCCCCAGGCGGGTGAGCAGTTCTTC
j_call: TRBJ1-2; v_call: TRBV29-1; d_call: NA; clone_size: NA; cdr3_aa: CSVETGPYYGYTF; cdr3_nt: TGCAGCGTTGAAACAGGGCCCTACTATGGCTACACCTTC
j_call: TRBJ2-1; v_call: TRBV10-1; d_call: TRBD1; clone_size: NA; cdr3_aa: CASSESGTDNEQFF; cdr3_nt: TGCGCCAGCAGTGAGTCGGGGACAGACAATGAGCAGTTCTTC
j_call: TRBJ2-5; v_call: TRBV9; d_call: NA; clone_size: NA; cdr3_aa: CASSAADWVGETQYF; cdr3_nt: TGTGCCAGCAGCGCCGCGGACTGGGTAGGGGAGACCCAGTACTTC
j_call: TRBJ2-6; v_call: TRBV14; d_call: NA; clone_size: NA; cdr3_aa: CASSRWDVGANVLTF; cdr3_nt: TGTGCCAGCAGCCGATGGGATGTTGGGGCCAACGTCCTGACTTTC
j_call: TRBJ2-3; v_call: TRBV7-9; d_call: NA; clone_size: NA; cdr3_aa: CASSSLELDTDTQYF; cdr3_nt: TGTGCCAGCAGCTCCCTGGAACTAGACACAGATACGCAGTATTTT
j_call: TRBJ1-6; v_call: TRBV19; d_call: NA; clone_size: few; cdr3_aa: CASSKKTGTVNSPLHF; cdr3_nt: TGTGCCAGTAGTAAGAAGACCGGGACGGTTAATTCACCCCTCCACTTT
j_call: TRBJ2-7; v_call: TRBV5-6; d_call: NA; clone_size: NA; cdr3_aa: CASSLRIAVYEQYF; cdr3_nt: TGTGCCAGCAGCTTGCGGATAGCGGTCTACGAGCAGTACTTC
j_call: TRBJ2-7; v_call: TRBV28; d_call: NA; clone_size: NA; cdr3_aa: CASTRQNSYEQYF; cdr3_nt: TGTGCCAGCACTCGACAGAACTCCTACGAGCAGTACTTC
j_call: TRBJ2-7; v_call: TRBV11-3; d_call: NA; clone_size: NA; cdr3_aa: CASIPQPVDCPNEQYF; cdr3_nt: TGTGCCAGCATACCCCAACCGGTGGATTGTCCTAACGAGCAGTACTTC
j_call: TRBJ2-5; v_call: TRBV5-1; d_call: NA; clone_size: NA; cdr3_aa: CASSLFSETQYF; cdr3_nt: TGCGCCAGCAGCTTGTTCTCGGAGACCCAGTACTTC
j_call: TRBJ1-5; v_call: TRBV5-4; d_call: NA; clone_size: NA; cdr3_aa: CASSQGSNQPQHF; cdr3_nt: TGTGCCAGCAGTCAGGGAAGCAATCAGCCCCAGCATTTT
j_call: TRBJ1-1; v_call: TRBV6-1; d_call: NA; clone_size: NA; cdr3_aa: CASSADRVNTEAFF; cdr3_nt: TGTGCCAGCAGTGCGGACAGAGTGAACACTGAAGCTTTCTTT
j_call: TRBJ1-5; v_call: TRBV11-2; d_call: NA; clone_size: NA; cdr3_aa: CASSSGQSGNQPQHF; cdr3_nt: TGTGCCAGCAGCTCTGGACAGAGCGGCAATCAGCCCCAGCATTTT
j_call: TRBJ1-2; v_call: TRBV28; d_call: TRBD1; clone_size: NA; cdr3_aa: CASLNPGTGGFGYTF; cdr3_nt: TGTGCCAGCCTCAACCCCGGGACAGGGGGTTTTGGCTACACCTTC
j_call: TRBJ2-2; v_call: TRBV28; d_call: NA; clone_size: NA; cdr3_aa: CASSLAGIGELFF; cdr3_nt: TGTGCCAGCAGTTTAGCGGGAATCGGGGAGCTGTTTTTT
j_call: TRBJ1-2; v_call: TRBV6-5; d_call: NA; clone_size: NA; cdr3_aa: CASSYSVGGNYGYTF; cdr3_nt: TGTGCCAGCAGTTACTCTGTCGGGGGAAACTATGGCTACACCTTC
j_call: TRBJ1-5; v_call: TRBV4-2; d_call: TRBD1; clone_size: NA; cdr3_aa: CASSQGGAGGEFQPQHF; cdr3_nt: TGTGCCAGCAGCCAAGGGGGGGCAGGGGGCGAGTTTCAGCCCCAGCATTTT
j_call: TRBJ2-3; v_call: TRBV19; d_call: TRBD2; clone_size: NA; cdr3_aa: CASSTLAGPTDTQYF; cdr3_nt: TGTGCCAGTAGTACGCTAGCGGGCCCCACAGATACGCAGTATTTT
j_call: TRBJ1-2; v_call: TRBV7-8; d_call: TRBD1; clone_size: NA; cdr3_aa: CASSFGQGAANYGYTF; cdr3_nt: TGTGCCAGCAGCTTTGGACAGGGAGCGGCGAACTATGGCTACACCTTC
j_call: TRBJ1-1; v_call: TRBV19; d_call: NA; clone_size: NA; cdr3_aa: CASSILDENTEAFF; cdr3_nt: TGTGCCAGTAGTATTCTGGACGAGAACACTGAAGCTTTCTTT
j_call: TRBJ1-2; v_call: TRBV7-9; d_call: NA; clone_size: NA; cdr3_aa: CASSSTSIRDGVYGYTF; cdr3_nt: TGTGCCAGCAGCTCGACATCGATCCGGGACGGCGTCTATGGCTACACCTTC
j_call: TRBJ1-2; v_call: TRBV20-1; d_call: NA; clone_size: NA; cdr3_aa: CSARRGFGYTF; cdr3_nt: TGCAGTGCTAGGAGGGGGTTTGGCTACACCTTC